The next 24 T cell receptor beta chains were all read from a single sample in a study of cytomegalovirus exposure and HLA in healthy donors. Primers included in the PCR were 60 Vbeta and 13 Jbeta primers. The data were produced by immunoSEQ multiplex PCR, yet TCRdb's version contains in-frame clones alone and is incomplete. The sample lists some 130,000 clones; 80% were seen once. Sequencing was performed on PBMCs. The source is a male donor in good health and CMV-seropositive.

CDR3 loop: CASSQRTVWRRTVDAGYTF. Here the CDR3 DNA reads TGCGCCAGCAGCCAAAGAACGGTTTGGCGAAGGACAGTTGATGCTGGCTACACCTTC. The chain is built from TRBV4-1 and TRBJ1-2, with D maybe TRBD1 (6 bases). V gave up 2 bases and J gave up 7 bases, with 29 bases separating them. Germline V gene sequence: CDR1 MGHRA, CDR2 YSYEKL. CDR3 length: 19 residues.

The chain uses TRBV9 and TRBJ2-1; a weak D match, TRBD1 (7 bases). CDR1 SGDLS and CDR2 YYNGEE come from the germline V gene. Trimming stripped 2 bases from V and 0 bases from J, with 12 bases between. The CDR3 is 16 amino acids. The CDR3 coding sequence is TGTGCCAGCAGCGTTTGGGGGGACAGCTCCTACAATGAGCAGTTCTTC. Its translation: CASSVWGDSSYNEQFF.

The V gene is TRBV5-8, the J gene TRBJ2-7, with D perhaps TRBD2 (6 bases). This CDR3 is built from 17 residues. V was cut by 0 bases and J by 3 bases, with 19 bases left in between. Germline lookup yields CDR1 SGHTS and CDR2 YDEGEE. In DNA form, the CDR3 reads TGTGCCAGCAGCTTGGATAGGGGACTCACTACTCACTACGAGCAGTACTTC. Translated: CASSLDRGLTTHYEQYF.

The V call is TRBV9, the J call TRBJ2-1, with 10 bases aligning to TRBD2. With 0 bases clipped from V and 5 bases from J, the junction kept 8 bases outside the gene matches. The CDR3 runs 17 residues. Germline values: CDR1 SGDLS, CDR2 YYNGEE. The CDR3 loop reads CASSVVALAGIHNEQFF. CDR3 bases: TGTGCCAGCAGCGTAGTGGCACTAGCGGGAATCCACAATGAGCAGTTCTTC.

The CDR3 DNA reads TGTGCCAGCAGAGGGACTAGCGGCTCCTACGAGCAGTACTTC. Its protein is CASRGTSGSYEQYF. The chain employs TRBV6-5 and TRBJ2-7; TRBD2 matches 11 bases. From germline, CDR1 is MNHEY and CDR2 SVGAGI. The CDR3 consists of 14 residues. With V trimmed by 6 bases and J by 0 bases, 1 base remained unmatched.

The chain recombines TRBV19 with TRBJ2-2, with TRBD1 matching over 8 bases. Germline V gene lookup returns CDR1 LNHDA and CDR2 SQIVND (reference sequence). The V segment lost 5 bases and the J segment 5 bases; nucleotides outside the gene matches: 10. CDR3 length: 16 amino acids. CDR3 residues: CASSSQGAGWTGELFF. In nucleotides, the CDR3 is TGTGCCAGTAGTTCCCAGGGGGCTGGATGGACCGGGGAGCTGTTTTTT.

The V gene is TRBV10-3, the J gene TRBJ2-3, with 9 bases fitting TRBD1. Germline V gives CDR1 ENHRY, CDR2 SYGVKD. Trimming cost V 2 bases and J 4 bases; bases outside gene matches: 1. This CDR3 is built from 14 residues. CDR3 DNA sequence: TGTGCCATCAGTGAGACAGGGGGCGCAGATACGCAGTATTTT. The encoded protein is CAISETGGADTQYF.

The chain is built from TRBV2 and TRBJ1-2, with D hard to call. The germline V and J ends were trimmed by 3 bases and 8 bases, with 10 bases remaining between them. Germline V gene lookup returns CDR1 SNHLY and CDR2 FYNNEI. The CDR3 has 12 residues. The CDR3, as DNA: TGTGCCAGCAGTGAGAGGCCCAAGGGCTACACCTTC. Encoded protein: CASSERPKGYTF.

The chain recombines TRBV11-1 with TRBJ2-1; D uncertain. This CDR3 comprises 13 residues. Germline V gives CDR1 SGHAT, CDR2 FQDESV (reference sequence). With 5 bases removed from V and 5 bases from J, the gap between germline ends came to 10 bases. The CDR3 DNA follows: TGTGCCAGCAGCCCTATCCCGGACAATGAGCAGTTCTTC. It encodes CASSPIPDNEQFF.

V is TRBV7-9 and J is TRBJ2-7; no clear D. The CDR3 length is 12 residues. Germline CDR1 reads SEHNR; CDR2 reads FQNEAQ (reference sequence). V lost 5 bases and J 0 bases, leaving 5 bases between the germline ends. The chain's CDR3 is CASSPTSYEQYF. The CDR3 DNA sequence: TGTGCCAGCAGCCCTACCTCCTACGAGCAGTACTTC.

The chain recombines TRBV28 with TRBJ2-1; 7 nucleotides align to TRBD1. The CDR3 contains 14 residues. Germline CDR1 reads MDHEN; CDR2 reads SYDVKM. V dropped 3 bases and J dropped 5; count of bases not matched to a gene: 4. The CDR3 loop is CASSFPDRHNEQFF. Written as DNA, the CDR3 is TGTGCCAGCAGTTTCCCGGACAGGCACAATGAGCAGTTCTTC. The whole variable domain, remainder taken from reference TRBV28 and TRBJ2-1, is DVKVTQSSRYLVKRTGEKVFLECVQDMDHENMFWYRQDPGLGLRLIYFSYDVKMKEKGDIPEGYSVSREKKERFSLILESASTNQTSMYLCASSFPDRHNEQFFGPGTRLTVL.

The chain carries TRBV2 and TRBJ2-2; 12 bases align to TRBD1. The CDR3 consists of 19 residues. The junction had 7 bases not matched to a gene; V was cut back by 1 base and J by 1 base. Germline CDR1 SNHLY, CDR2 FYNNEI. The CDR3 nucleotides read TGTGCCAGCAGTGAAGAATGGGACAGGGGGCAAAAGAACACCGGGGAGCTGTTTTTT. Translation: CASSEEWDRGQKNTGELFF.

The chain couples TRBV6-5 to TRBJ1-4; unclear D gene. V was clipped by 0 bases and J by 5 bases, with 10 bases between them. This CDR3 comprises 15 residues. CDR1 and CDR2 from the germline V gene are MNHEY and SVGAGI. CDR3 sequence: CASSYSGDMNEKLFF. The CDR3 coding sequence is TGTGCCAGCAGTTACTCCGGGGATATGAATGAAAAACTGTTTTTT.

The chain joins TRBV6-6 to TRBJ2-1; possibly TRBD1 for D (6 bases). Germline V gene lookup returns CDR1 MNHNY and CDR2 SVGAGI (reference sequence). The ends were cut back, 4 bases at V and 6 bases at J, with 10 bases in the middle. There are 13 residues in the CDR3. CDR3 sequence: CASSSGQTNEQFF. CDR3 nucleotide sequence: TGTGCCAGCAGTTCTGGACAGACCAATGAGCAGTTCTTC.

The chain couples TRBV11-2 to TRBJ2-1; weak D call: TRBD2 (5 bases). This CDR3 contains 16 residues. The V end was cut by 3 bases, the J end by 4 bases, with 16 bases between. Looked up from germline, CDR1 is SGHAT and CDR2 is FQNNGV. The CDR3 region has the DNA TGTGCCAGCAGCTTGAGCCGGGGTGATGAGTACAATGAGCAGTTCTTC. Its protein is CASSLSRGDEYNEQFF.

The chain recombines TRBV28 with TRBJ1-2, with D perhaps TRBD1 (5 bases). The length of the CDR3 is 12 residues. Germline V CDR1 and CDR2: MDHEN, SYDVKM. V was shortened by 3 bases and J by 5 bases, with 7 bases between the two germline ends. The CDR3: CASSFSGYGYTF. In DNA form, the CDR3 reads TGTGCCAGCAGTTTTTCAGGGTATGGCTACACCTTC.

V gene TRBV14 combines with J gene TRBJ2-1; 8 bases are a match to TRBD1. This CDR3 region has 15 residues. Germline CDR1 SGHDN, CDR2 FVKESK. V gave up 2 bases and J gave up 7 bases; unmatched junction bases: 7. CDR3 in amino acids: CASSQRLTGGNEQFF. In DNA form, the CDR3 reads TGTGCCAGCAGCCAACGCCTCACAGGGGGGAATGAGCAGTTCTTC.

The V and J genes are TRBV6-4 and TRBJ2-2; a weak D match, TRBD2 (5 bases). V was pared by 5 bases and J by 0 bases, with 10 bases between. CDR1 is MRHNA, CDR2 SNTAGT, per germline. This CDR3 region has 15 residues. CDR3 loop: CASSQSAANTGELFF. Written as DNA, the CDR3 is TGTGCCAGCAGTCAATCAGCGGCGAACACCGGGGAGCTGTTTTTT.

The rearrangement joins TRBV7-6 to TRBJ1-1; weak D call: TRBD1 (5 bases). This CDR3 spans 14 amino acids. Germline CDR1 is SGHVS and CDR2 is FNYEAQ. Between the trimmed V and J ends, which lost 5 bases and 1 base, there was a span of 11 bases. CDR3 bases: TGTGCCAGCAGCCTCACAGGTGGGAACACTGAAGCTTTCTTT. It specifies CASSLTGGNTEAFF.

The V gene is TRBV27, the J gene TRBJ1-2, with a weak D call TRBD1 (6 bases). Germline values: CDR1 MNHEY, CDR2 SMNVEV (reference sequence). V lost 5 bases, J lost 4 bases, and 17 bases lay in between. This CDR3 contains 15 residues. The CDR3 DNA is TGTGCCAGCAGTAACCCCCCGGGGGGGGCCTATGGCTACACCTTC. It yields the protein CASSNPPGGAYGYTF.

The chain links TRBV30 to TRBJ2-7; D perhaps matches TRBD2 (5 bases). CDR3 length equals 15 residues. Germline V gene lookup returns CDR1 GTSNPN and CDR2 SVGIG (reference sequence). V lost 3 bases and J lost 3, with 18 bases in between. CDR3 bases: TGTGCCTGGAGAGGGATGGTTGAGGGATACTACGAGCAGTACTTC. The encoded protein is CAWRGMVEGYYEQYF.

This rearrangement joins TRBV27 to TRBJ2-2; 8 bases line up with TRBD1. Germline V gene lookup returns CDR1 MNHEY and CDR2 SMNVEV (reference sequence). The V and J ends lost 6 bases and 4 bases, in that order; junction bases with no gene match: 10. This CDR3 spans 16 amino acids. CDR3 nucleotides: TGTGCCAGCAGCCACAAGACAGGGGTGGGCACCGGGGAGCTGTTTTTT. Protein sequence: CASSHKTGVGTGELFF.

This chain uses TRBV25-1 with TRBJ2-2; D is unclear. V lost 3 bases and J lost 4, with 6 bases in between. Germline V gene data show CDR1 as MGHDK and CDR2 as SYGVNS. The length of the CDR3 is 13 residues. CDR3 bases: TGTGCCAGCAGTGACAGAATCACCGGGGAGCTGTTTTTT. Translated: CASSDRITGELFF.

The CDR3 is CASSLTRSPYGEQFF. The CDR3 bases are TGTGCCAGCAGCTTAACTAGATCCCCCTATGGTGAGCAGTTCTTC. The J gene is TRBJ2-1, the V gene TRBV7-9; possibly TRBD2 for D (5 bases). Germline V gene lookup returns CDR1 SEHNR and CDR2 FQNEAQ (reference sequence). V was cut by 2 bases and J by 9 bases, with 17 bases left in between. The CDR3 consists of 15 residues.